These T cell receptor beta chains were read from a single sample in a study of beta chain bispecific antibodies for T cell cancers. TCRdb re-called the 5' RACE reads with MiXCR, one entry per CDR3 protein. The profile covers over 20,000 distinct CDR3 sequences, with less than 3% appearing a single time and approximately 30% taken by the ten largest. The antigens of these receptors remain unknown. Sequenced input: healthy donor T cells cultured with leukemia cells. These receptor sequences come from a human donor in good health. Some clones in this sample may be carry-over from other donors' samples. The CDR3 runs from the conserved cysteine through the conserved F or W. Fields, in order: V gene, J gene, clone size, CDR3 protein. Size is stated for part of the rows, as once, few or many counts, or as a class when the clone is expanded.

v_call: TRBV14; j_call: TRBJ2-1; clone_size: many; cdr3_aa: CASSQESSEVYNEQFF
v_call: TRBV20-1; j_call: TRBJ1-1; clone_size: many; cdr3_aa: CSASWGTEAFF
v_call: TRBV28; j_call: TRBJ2-2; clone_size: many; cdr3_aa: CASSPRGAEELFF
v_call: TRBV7-6; j_call: TRBJ2-7; clone_size: few; cdr3_aa: CASSLDRGLSEQYF
v_call: TRBV27; j_call: TRBJ2-1; clone_size: many; cdr3_aa: CASSSGGTGGAGSYNEQFF
v_call: TRBV10-3; j_call: TRBJ1-1; clone_size: many; cdr3_aa: CATTEGGGTEAFF
v_call: TRBV30; j_call: TRBJ2-3; clone_size: many; cdr3_aa: CAWSVDSSTDTQYF
v_call: TRBV12-3/TRBV12-4; j_call: TRBJ2-3; clone_size: NA; cdr3_aa: CASSATSGGESNTQYF
v_call: TRBV20-1; j_call: TRBJ2-1; clone_size: few; cdr3_aa: CSAREALAGSYNEQFF
v_call: TRBV29-1; j_call: TRBJ1-2; clone_size: NA; cdr3_aa: CSVPTGAYGYTF
v_call: TRBV5-6; j_call: TRBJ2-5; clone_size: many; cdr3_aa: CASSSAGGLYQETQYF
v_call: TRBV6-5; j_call: TRBJ2-3; clone_size: many; cdr3_aa: CASSYIASWSTDTQYF
v_call: TRBV2; j_call: TRBJ2-3; clone_size: few; cdr3_aa: CASSATSDTQYF
v_call: TRBV19; j_call: TRBJ1-5; clone_size: few; cdr3_aa: CASTPRDRDQPQHF
v_call: TRBV5-1; j_call: TRBJ2-1; clone_size: many; cdr3_aa: CASSLYLSSYNEQFF
v_call: TRBV5-1; j_call: TRBJ1-1; clone_size: many; cdr3_aa: CASSSITGLGVTEAFF
v_call: TRBV7-2; j_call: TRBJ1-2; clone_size: many; cdr3_aa: CASKTRQGGYTF
v_call: TRBV5-1; j_call: TRBJ2-3; clone_size: many; cdr3_aa: CASSPRHEDTQYF
v_call: TRBV7-8; j_call: TRBJ2-5; clone_size: many; cdr3_aa: CASSLTSGAFQETQYF
v_call: TRBV28; j_call: TRBJ1-6; clone_size: many; cdr3_aa: CASSSGSGNSPLHF
v_call: TRBV3-1; j_call: TRBJ1-5; clone_size: many; cdr3_aa: CASGQSNQPQHF
v_call: TRBV5-4; j_call: TRBJ1-1; clone_size: NA; cdr3_aa: CASRFSRSNTEAFF
v_call: TRBV11-2; j_call: TRBJ2-7; clone_size: many; cdr3_aa: CASIPGQGEGEQYF
v_call: TRBV24-1; j_call: TRBJ2-2; clone_size: many; cdr3_aa: CATSDPSLAGGQTGELFF
v_call: TRBV4-1; j_call: TRBJ2-7; clone_size: many; cdr3_aa: CASSQVRLAVLSYEQYF
v_call: TRBV14; j_call: TRBJ1-1; clone_size: many; cdr3_aa: CASSPSGGWGTEAFF
v_call: TRBV28; j_call: TRBJ1-1; clone_size: many; cdr3_aa: CASTWMDRLNTEAFF
v_call: TRBV20-1; j_call: TRBJ1-4; clone_size: many; cdr3_aa: CSADGVTANNEKLFF
v_call: TRBV5-1; j_call: TRBJ1-6; clone_size: NA; cdr3_aa: CASSTDRGDNSPLHF
v_call: TRBV6-2/TRBV6-3; j_call: TRBJ2-5; clone_size: many; cdr3_aa: CASSQRGGWETQYF
v_call: TRBV5-1; j_call: TRBJ2-6; clone_size: many; cdr3_aa: CASSSDHRVSGANVLTF
v_call: TRBV12-3/TRBV12-4; j_call: TRBJ2-3; clone_size: NA; cdr3_aa: CASSLEGWGYTDTQYF
v_call: TRBV9; j_call: TRBJ2-3; clone_size: medium-sized; cdr3_aa: CASSVVGTSGEAQYF
v_call: TRBV5-1; j_call: TRBJ2-7; clone_size: many; cdr3_aa: CASSSQGAGLEVSYEQYF
v_call: TRBV6-4; j_call: TRBJ1-2; clone_size: many; cdr3_aa: CASSDSRGSPANYGYTF
v_call: TRBV20-1; j_call: TRBJ1-2; clone_size: few; cdr3_aa: CSARDRRGTDYGYTF
v_call: TRBV7-2; j_call: TRBJ2-3; clone_size: many; cdr3_aa: CASSLEGAGDYTDTQYF
v_call: TRBV2; j_call: TRBJ2-7; clone_size: many; cdr3_aa: CASSSPGTGEEQYF
v_call: TRBV19; j_call: TRBJ1-1; clone_size: NA; cdr3_aa: CASSIFERGSEAFF
v_call: TRBV20-1; j_call: TRBJ2-7; clone_size: many; cdr3_aa: CSANSYEQYF
v_call: TRBV5-1; j_call: TRBJ2-7; clone_size: many; cdr3_aa: CASSPARTSYEQYF
v_call: TRBV19; j_call: TRBJ2-3; clone_size: many; cdr3_aa: CASSPRRKDTQYF
v_call: TRBV3-1; j_call: TRBJ2-5; clone_size: many; cdr3_aa: CASSQDEGVWQTQYF
v_call: TRBV19; j_call: TRBJ1-1; clone_size: NA; cdr3_aa: CASTARGGRNTEAFF
v_call: TRBV11-2; j_call: TRBJ2-7; clone_size: many; cdr3_aa: CASSPPGAGVVEQYF
v_call: TRBV2; j_call: TRBJ1-1; clone_size: many; cdr3_aa: CASTARGDRVNTEAFF
v_call: TRBV5-4; j_call: TRBJ1-2; clone_size: many; cdr3_aa: CASSPLDRGGGYTF
v_call: TRBV19; j_call: TRBJ1-5; clone_size: many; cdr3_aa: CASRGWGASNQPQHF
v_call: TRBV7-9; j_call: TRBJ2-1; clone_size: many; cdr3_aa: CASSLSGGYNEQFF
v_call: TRBV7-3; j_call: TRBJ2-5; clone_size: medium-sized; cdr3_aa: CASSPGQGQTQYF
v_call: TRBV20-1; j_call: TRBJ2-1; clone_size: many; cdr3_aa: CSASPGTLTYNEQFF